The 28 T cell receptor beta chains presented below share a single source sample, sequenced in a study of cytomegalovirus exposure and HLA in healthy donors. A multiplex PCR was run with 60 Vbeta primers and 13 Jbeta primers. The protocol was immunoSEQ multiplex PCR, while the TCRdb copy is restricted to in-frame clones and leaves out a portion. The data contain roughly 180,000 clones, 84% of them singletons. Sequencing was done on a sample of PBMCs. All receptors come from a man aged 25 to 40 in good health and CMV-seronegative.

The chain couples TRBV7-9 to TRBJ1-4; maybe TRBD1 (6 bases). The V end lost 5 bases, the J end lost 4 bases, and 17 bases lay between the germline ends. The CDR3 loop spans 16 amino acids. CDR1 and CDR2 (germline): SEHNR, FQNEAQ (reference sequence). The chain's CDR3 is CASSKRGGDGNEKLFF. In nucleotides, the CDR3 is TGTGCCAGCAGCAAAAGGGGGGGTGACGGTAATGAAAAACTGTTTTTT.

This clone has more than one count but fewer than ten. The chain couples TRBV6-5 to TRBJ2-1, with TRBD2 matching 7 bases. Germline-derived CDR1 and CDR2 are MNHEY and SVGAGI. CDR3 length: 13 residues. V lost 5 bases to trimming and J lost 2 bases; unmatched junction nucleotides: 0. The CDR3 here is CASSGLAYNEQFF. CDR3 bases: TGTGCCAGCAGTGGACTAGCCTACAATGAGCAGTTCTTC.

This chain connects TRBV5-5 to TRBJ2-7; 10 nucleotides line up with TRBD1. Trimming cost V 4 bases and J 4 bases; bases outside gene matches: 8. The germline CDR1 and CDR2 sequences are SGHKS and YYEKEE (reference sequence). The CDR3 runs to 15 residues. The CDR3 loop reads CASSIEPGQGYEQYF. In DNA, the CDR3 is TGTGCCAGCAGCATTGAACCGGGACAGGGGTACGAGCAGTACTTC.

The chain links TRBV4-1 to TRBJ2-7; a weak D match, TRBD1 (6 bases). This CDR3 is 15 amino acids long. The germline CDR1 and CDR2 sequences are MGHRA and YSYEKL. V shed 4 bases and J shed 3 bases, with 16 bases lying between them. This chain's CDR3 is CASSPPGQEGYEQYF. DNA for the CDR3: TGCGCCAGCAGCCCACCGGGACAAGAGGGCTACGAGCAGTACTTC.

V and J are TRBV29-1 and TRBJ2-1, with D possibly TRBD2 on 5 matching bases. The CDR3 runs 14 residues. CDR1 is SQVTM and CDR2 is ANQGSEA in the germline V gene. V lost 4 bases, J lost 5 bases, and 15 bases lay in between. CDR3 nucleotides: TGCAGCGTTGTTCGGGGTCTTGCAAACAATGAGCAGTTCTTC. This encodes CSVVRGLANNEQFF.

This CDR3 is CASSETLTDTQYF. The DNA for the CDR3 is TGTGCCAGCAGCGAAACTCTAACAGATACGCAGTATTTT. The chain joins TRBV5-4 to TRBJ2-3; D is uncertain. The V and J ends lost 4 bases and 3 bases respectively, with 9 bases between them. This CDR3 contains 13 residues. In germline, CDR1 is SGHNT, CDR2 YYREEE (reference sequence).

V is TRBV9 and J is TRBJ2-1; possible D gene TRBD2, 5 bases. The CDR3 contains 14 residues. Germline V gene data show CDR1 as SGDLS and CDR2 as YYNGEE. Trimming shortened V by 4 bases and J by 4 bases, and 12 bases separated the two germline ends. In DNA form, the CDR3 reads TGTGCCAGCAGCTCCCGGGGAGAGTACAATGAGCAGTTCTTC. Translating gives CASSSRGEYNEQFF.

The V gene is TRBV21-1, the J gene TRBJ2-7; TRBD2 is taken as the D call from the table, unchecked against the DNA. TRBV21-1 is flagged as a pseudogene. The CDR3 length is 19 residues. The CDR3 here is CASPPIARPPPAGVCEQYF. CDR3 DNA: TGTGCCAGTCCCCCTATCGCGCGCCCCCCTCCAGCGGGAGTATGCGAGCAGTACTTC.

The V and J genes are TRBV27 and TRBJ2-3, with 16 bases that match TRBD2. There are 17 residues in the CDR3. Trimming cost V 4 bases and J 6 bases; bases outside gene matches: 7. CDR1 is MNHEY, CDR2 SMNVEV, per germline (reference sequence). CDR3 in amino acids: CASSSEGLAGGPDTQYF. Written as DNA, the CDR3 is TGTGCCAGCAGTTCCGAGGGACTAGCGGGAGGGCCTGATACGCAGTATTTT.

The CDR3 sequence: CASSLQATNEKLFF. Written as DNA, the CDR3 is TGCGCCAGCAGCTTGCAGGCAACTAATGAAAAACTGTTTTTT. The V and J genes are TRBV5-1 and TRBJ1-4, with D unclear. The V gene lost 1 base and the J gene lost 0 bases, with 4 bases spanning the gap. The CDR3 consists of 14 residues. Germline CDR1 reads SGHRS; CDR2 reads YFSETQ.

This clone has just a few counts. The rearrangement links TRBV4-1 to TRBJ2-3; the match to TRBD2 covers 13 bases. Germline V CDR1 and CDR2: MGHRA, YSYEKL. With 0 bases clipped from V and 3 bases from J, the junction kept 3 bases outside the gene matches. CDR3 length: 17 residues. The CDR3 loop reads CASSQDLTSGGTDTQYF. The DNA of the CDR3 is TGCGCCAGCAGCCAAGATTTGACTAGCGGGGGGACAGATACGCAGTATTTT.

This chain links TRBV11-2 with TRBJ1-5; 7 bases agree with TRBD1. Germline-derived CDR1 and CDR2 are SGHAT and FQNNGV. The CDR3 has 15 amino acids. V lost 4 bases, J lost 4 bases, and 7 bases stayed unmatched. CDR3 amino acids: CASSSRQGGNQPQHF. CDR3 sequence (DNA): TGTGCCAGCAGCTCTCGACAGGGCGGAAATCAGCCCCAGCATTTT.

The chain employs TRBV7-9 and TRBJ1-5; no clear D. The CDR3 totals 14 residues. V was shortened by 5 bases and J by 0 bases, with 8 bases between the two germline ends. Germline V gene sequence: CDR1 SEHNR, CDR2 FQNEAQ (reference sequence). CDR3 nucleotides: TGTGCCAGCAGCCATGGCCTTAGCAATCAGCCCCAGCATTTT. This translates into CASSHGLSNQPQHF.

This chain joins TRBV21-1 and TRBJ2-7; the tabulated D call, TRBD1, remains unverified against the DNA. TRBV21-1 is designated a pseudogene. The CDR3 contains 16 residues. CDR3 in DNA: TGTGCCAGCAGCCCACAGGGGGGGCCTAGCTCCTACGAGCAGTACTTC. Encoded protein: CASSPQGGPSSYEQYF.

This clone was seen once. V gene TRBV7-9 combines with J gene TRBJ2-3; D is undetermined. Trimming pared 9 bases from V and 1 base from J, leaving 14 bases between. This CDR3 contains 14 residues. Germline V gene lookup returns CDR1 SEHNR and CDR2 FQNEAQ (reference sequence). In DNA form, the CDR3 reads TGTGCCAGTTTAAAAGTAGGAGGCACAGATACGCAGTATTTT. Translating it yields CASLKVGGTDTQYF.

CDR3 nucleotide sequence: TGTGCCAGCAGAGAACAGGGACAGGGGAGGTACGAGCAGTACTTC. Translating it yields CASREQGQGRYEQYF. J is TRBJ2-7 and V is TRBV7-2, with 10 nucleotides matching TRBD1. Germline loops: CDR1 SGHTA, CDR2 FQGNSA. The junction had 9 bases not matched to a gene; V was cut back by 6 bases and J by 4 bases. The CDR3 has 15 residues.

The rearrangement uses TRBV11-2 and TRBJ2-7; 7 nucleotides match TRBD1. Unmatched junction bases numbered 7, after V lost 1 base and J lost 1 base. The germline CDR1 and CDR2 sequences are SGHAT and FQNNGV. The CDR3 spans 16 residues. CDR3 region: CASSLVRGDRSYEQYF. DNA for the CDR3: TGTGCCAGCAGCTTAGTTCGTGGGGACAGATCCTACGAGCAGTACTTC. Drawing the rest from reference TRBV11-2 and TRBJ2-7, the complete variable domain is EAGVAQSPRYKIIEKRQSVAFWCNPISGHATLYWYQQILGQGPKLLIQFQNNGVVDDSQLPKDRFSAERLKGVDSTLKIQPAKLEDSAVYLCASSLVRGDRSYEQYFGPGTRLTVT.

V and J are TRBV27 and TRBJ2-1; D is ambiguous. Germline CDR1 reads MNHEY; CDR2 reads SMNVEV (reference sequence). The V gene lost 2 bases and the J gene lost 9 bases, with 8 bases spanning the gap. The CDR3 sequence is 12 residues long. The CDR3 sequence is CASSLPGIEQFF. The DNA of the CDR3 is TGTGCCAGCAGTTTACCAGGAATTGAGCAGTTCTTC.

V and J are TRBV7-2 and TRBJ2-3; 13 bases line up with TRBD2. V shed 5 bases and J 5 bases; nucleotides not matched to a gene: 7. The CDR3 has 16 amino acids. Looked up from germline, CDR1 is SGHTA and CDR2 is FQGNSA. Here the CDR3 DNA reads TGTGCCAGCAGCAAGAGGACTAGCGGGAGAGGAGATACGCAGTATTTT. Translated: CASSKRTSGRGDTQYF.

The J gene is TRBJ2-1, the V gene TRBV6-1; 9 nucleotides align to TRBD1. The CDR3 spans 15 residues. Germline V CDR1 and CDR2: MNHNS, SASEGT. Germline trimming cut 6 bases from V and 3 bases from J; bases unmatched to any gene: 6. The DNA for the CDR3 is TGTGCCAGCAGCCGGGACAGGGCCTTCTACAATGAGCAGTTCTTC. Its protein is CASSRDRAFYNEQFF.

V and J are TRBV10-3 and TRBJ2-1, with TRBD2 matching over 11 bases. CDR3 size: 17 residues. CDR1 and CDR2 from the germline V gene are ENHRY and SYGVKD. The J segment lost 2 bases and the V segment lost 8 bases, leaving 11 bases of the junction unmatched. The CDR3 loop reads CAISGTSGTIPYNEQFF. CDR3 DNA sequence: TGTGCCATCTCCGGGACTAGCGGTACTATTCCCTACAATGAGCAGTTCTTC.

This rearrangement joins TRBV30 to TRBJ1-4; TRBD1 agrees at 9 bases. The CDR3 contains 14 residues. The ends lost 5 bases at V and 10 bases at J; junction bases unmatched: 11. Looked up from germline, CDR1 is GTSNPN and CDR2 is SVGIG (reference sequence). This CDR3 is CAWGPGTGYGKLFF. In DNA form, the CDR3 reads TGTGCCTGGGGTCCCGGGACAGGGTACGGAAAACTGTTTTTT.

This chain links TRBV20-1 with TRBJ1-1, with D hard to call. The germline CDR1 and CDR2 sequences are DFQATT and SNEGSKA (reference sequence). This CDR3 contains 11 residues. V was shortened by 1 base and J by 7 bases, with 7 bases between the two germline ends. The CDR3 DNA reads as TGCAGTGCTAGAGGGGCAGTTGAAGCTTTCTTT. This sequence encodes CSARGAVEAFF.

V is TRBV4-2 and J is TRBJ2-5; 7 nucleotides agree with TRBD2. The assigned J gene may be wrong: the sequence end matches TRBJ2-7 better. Germline V gene lookup returns CDR1 LGHNA and CDR2 YNFKEQ. CDR3 length: 17 amino acids. CDR3 sequence reads: CASSQAPVRDYPYEQYF. CDR3 in DNA: TGTGCCAGCAGCCAAGCCCCCGTTAGGGACTATCCCTACGAGCAGTACTTC.

V usage is TRBV30 and J usage is TRBJ2-2; TRBD2 agrees at 15 bases. J lost 6 bases, V lost 1 base, and 0 bases had no gene match. The germline V gene encodes CDR1 GTSNPN and CDR2 SVGIG (reference sequence). This CDR3 region has 15 residues. CDR3 protein: CAWSGTSGRAGELFF. The CDR3, as DNA: TGTGCCTGGAGTGGGACTAGCGGGAGGGCCGGGGAGCTGTTTTTT.

The chain is built from TRBV5-1 and TRBJ2-3, with D maybe TRBD1 (5 bases). CDR3 length: 14 amino acids. Germline V gene data show CDR1 as SGHRS and CDR2 as YFSETQ. Trimming shortened V by 3 bases and J by 3 bases, and 11 bases separated the two germline ends. The CDR3 spells CASSSTHRTDTQYF. CDR3 bases: TGCGCCAGCAGCTCCACCCACAGGACAGATACGCAGTATTTT.

The chain recombines TRBV4-1 with TRBJ2-7; 10 nucleotides agree with TRBD2. The V segment lost 4 bases and the J segment 0 bases; nucleotides outside the gene matches: 15. CDR1 is MGHRA, CDR2 YSYEKL, per germline. The CDR3 length is 19 residues. CDR3 region: CASSPPGTSALLSSYEQYF. CDR3 nucleotide sequence: TGCGCCAGCAGCCCTCCCGGGACTAGCGCCCTCCTGAGCTCCTACGAGCAGTACTTC.

The chain carries TRBV28 and TRBJ1-2, with 11 bases lining up with TRBD1. CDR3 length equals 14 residues. Germline trimming cut 5 bases from V and 7 bases from J; bases unmatched to any gene: 6. Germline lookup yields CDR1 MDHEN and CDR2 SYDVKM. CDR3 sequence (DNA): TGTGCCAGCAGTGGGGGACAGGGGGTTGTTGGCTACACCTTC. The encoded protein is CASSGGQGVVGYTF.